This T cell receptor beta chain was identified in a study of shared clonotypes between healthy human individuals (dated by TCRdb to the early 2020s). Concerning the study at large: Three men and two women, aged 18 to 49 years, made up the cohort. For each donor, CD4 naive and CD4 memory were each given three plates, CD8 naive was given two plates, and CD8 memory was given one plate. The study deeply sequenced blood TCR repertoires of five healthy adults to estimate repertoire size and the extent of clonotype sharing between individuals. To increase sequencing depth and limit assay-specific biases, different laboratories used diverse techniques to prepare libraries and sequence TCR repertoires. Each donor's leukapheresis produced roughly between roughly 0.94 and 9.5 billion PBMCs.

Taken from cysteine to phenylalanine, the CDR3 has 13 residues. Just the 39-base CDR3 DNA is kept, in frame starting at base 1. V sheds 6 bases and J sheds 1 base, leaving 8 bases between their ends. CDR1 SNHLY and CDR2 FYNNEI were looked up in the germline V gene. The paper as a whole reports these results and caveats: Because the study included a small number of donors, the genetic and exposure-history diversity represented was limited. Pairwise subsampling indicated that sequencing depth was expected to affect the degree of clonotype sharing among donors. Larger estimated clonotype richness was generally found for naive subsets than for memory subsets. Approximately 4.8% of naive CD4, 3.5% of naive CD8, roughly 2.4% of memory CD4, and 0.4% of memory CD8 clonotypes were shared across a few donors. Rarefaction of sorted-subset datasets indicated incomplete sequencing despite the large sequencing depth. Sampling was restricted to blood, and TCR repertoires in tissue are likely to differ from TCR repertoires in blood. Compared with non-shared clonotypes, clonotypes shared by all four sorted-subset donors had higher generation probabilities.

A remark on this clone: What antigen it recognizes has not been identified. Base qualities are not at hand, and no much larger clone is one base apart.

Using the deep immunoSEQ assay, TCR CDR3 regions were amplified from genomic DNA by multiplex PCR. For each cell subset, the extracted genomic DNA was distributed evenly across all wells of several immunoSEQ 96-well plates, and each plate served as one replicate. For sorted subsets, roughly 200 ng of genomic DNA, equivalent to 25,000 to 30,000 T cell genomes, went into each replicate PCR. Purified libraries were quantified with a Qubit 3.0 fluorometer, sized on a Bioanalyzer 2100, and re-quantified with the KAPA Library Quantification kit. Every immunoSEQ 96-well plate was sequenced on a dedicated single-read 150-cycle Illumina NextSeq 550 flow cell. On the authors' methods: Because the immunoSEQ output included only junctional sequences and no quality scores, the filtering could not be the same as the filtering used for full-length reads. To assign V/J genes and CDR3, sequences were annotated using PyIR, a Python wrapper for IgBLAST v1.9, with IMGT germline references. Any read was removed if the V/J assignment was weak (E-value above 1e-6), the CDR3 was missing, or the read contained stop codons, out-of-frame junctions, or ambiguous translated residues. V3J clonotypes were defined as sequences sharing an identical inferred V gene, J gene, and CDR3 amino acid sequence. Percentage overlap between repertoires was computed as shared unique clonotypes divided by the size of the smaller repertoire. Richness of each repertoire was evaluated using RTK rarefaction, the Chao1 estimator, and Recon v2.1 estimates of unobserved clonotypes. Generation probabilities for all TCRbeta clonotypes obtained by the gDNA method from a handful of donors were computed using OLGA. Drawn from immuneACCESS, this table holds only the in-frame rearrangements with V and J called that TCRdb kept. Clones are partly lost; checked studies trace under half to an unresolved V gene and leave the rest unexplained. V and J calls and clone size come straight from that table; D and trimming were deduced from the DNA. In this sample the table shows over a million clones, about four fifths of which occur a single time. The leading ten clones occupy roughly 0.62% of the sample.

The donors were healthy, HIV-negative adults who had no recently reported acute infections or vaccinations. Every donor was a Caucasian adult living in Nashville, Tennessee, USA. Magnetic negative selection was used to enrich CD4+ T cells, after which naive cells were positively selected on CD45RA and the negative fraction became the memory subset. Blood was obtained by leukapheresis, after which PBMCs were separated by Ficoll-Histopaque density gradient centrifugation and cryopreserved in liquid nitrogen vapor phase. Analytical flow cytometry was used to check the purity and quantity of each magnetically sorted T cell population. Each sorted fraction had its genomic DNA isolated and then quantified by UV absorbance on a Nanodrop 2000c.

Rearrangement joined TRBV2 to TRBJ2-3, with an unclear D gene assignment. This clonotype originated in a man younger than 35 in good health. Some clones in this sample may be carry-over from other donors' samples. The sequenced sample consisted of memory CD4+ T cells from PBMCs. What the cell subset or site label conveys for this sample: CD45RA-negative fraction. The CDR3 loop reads CASRVSGTDTQYF. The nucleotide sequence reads TGTGCCAGCAGGGTAAGCGGCACAGATACGCAGTATTTT.